The present T cell receptor beta chain was sequenced within a study of OX40 agonist ivuxolimab in advanced cancers. Blood sampling took place at baseline, cycle 4 day 1, and cycle 7 day 1. CDR1 is SGDLS and CDR2 is YYNGEE in the germline V gene. V lost 3 bases, J lost 2 bases, and 9 bases lay in between. The CDR3 sequence is 13 residues long. Here immunoSEQ multiplex PCR was the method, and the copy in TCRdb shows in-frame clones only, minus some. The sample has about 90,000 clones; about 90% are singletons. The gene calls are TRBV9 and TRBJ2-7; maybe TRBD1 (6 bases). The sequencing used CD4+ or CD8+ T cells sorted from blood, collected in a trial of the OX40 agonist ivuxolimab. This TCR was sampled from an adult with an advanced solid tumor such as melanoma, head and neck, liver or kidney cancer. CDR3 residues: CASSETGTYEQYF. CDR3 in DNA: TGTGCCAGCAGCGAGACAGGTACCTACGAGCAGTACTTC.